This TCR beta chain was observed in a study of Tregs in tolerant kidney transplant recipients. Study findings and constraints: For some patients, primers changed over time, blocking nucleotide-level comparison.

Unstimulated regulatory T cells (CD4+CD25+CD127-), CD4+CD25- non-regulatory cells, CD4 and CD8 cells were FACS-sorted from thawed PBMCs. About this clone itself: Its antigen is not identified.

The CDR3 has 14 amino acids. Per the germline V gene, CDR1 is MDHEN and CDR2 is SYDVKM. V lost 6 bases and J lost 4; bases outside the gene matches: 9. This table comes from immunoSEQ multiplex PCR, and its TCRdb copy is limited to in-frame clones, with some not included. The repertoire holds about 77,000 clones, approximately 98% seen once, with around 0.6% in the top ten. This chain uses TRBV28 with TRBJ2-7, with TRBD1 matching over 7 bases. The receptor's source is a human donor who received a combined kidney and bone marrow transplant. The source material was CD4+ T cells from blood, sampled before the transplant. The CDR3 spells CASRPSGGWYEQYF. The DNA of the CDR3 is TGTGCCAGCAGACCTTCAGGGGGTTGGTACGAGCAGTACTTC. Complete variable domain (other parts from reference TRBV28 and TRBJ2-7): DVKVTQSSRYLVKRTGEKVFLECVQDMDHENMFWYRQDPGLGLRLIYFSYDVKMKEKGDIPEGYSVSREKKERFSLILESASTNQTSMYLCASRPSGGWYEQYFGPGTRLTVT.